The 32 T cell receptor beta chains listed next were all sequenced from one sample in a study of shared clonotypes between healthy human individuals. This table comes from immunoSEQ multiplex PCR, and its TCRdb copy is limited to in-frame clones, with some not included. The repertoire includes around 1.9 million clones, just over 90% of them detected once, and 1.5% to 2% sits in the top ten. Naive CD8 cells, CD45RO-negative and positively selected for CCR7, excluded terminally differentiated effector memory CD45RA+ cells. The sequenced sample consisted of naive CD8+ T cells from PBMCs. The origin of the receptors is a man between 18 and 29 years old in good health. Some clones in this sample may be carry-over from other donors' samples.

J is TRBJ2-7 and V is TRBV27; D remains unclear. There are 15 residues in the CDR3. The germline V and J ends were trimmed by 3 bases and 0 bases, with 12 bases remaining between them. Germline values: CDR1 MNHEY, CDR2 SMNVEV (reference sequence). The CDR3 DNA reads TGTGCCAGCAGTTTCGTTTGGCCTCTCTCCTACGAGCAGTACTTC. Its translation: CASSFVWPLSYEQYF.

V gene TRBV10-3 combines with J gene TRBJ2-7; D is perhaps TRBD1 or TRBD2 (5 bases each). The CDR3 is 15 amino acids. CDR1 is ENHRY and CDR2 is SYGVKD in the germline V gene. The V gene lost 0 bases and the J gene lost 1 base, with 10 bases spanning the gap. CDR3 residues: CAISESGTPSYEQYF. CDR3 bases: TGTGCCATCAGTGAGTCGGGGACCCCATCCTACGAGCAGTACTTC.

The gene calls are TRBV7-9 and TRBJ2-7; tentative D call: TRBD1 (5 bases). V lost 4 bases to trimming and J lost 2 bases, with 12 bases between them. Germline CDR1 SEHNR, CDR2 FQNEAQ (reference sequence). The CDR3 totals 14 residues. The CDR3 is CASSSIDRAYEQYF. CDR3 bases: TGTGCCAGCAGCTCCATTGACAGAGCCTACGAGCAGTACTTC.

This clone was counted once. V and J are TRBV30 and TRBJ1-1; D may be TRBD1 (5 bases). The length of the CDR3 is 13 residues. The V gene's germline CDR1 is GTSNPN and CDR2 SVGIG (reference sequence). Trimming removed 2 bases at V and 11 bases at J, with 18 bases between. CDR3 protein: CAWSYAGRVQAFF. The CDR3 coding sequence is TGTGCCTGGAGTTACGCAGGGAGGGTCCAGGCTTTCTTT.

The rearrangement joins TRBV28 to TRBJ2-7, with 7 bases fitting TRBD1. With V trimmed by 5 bases and J by 7 bases, 11 bases remained unmatched. The CDR3 runs to 14 residues. In germline, CDR1 is MDHEN, CDR2 SYDVKM. The CDR3 coding sequence is TGTGCCAGCAGTAAAGACAGGGAGATCGGTGAGCAGTACTTC. It codes for CASSKDREIGEQYF.

The chain combines TRBV30 with TRBJ1-1; unclear D gene. The CDR3 totals 13 residues. Germline-derived CDR1 and CDR2 are GTSNPN and SVGIG (reference sequence). The germline V and J ends were trimmed by 2 bases and 0 bases, with 7 bases remaining between them. The DNA of the CDR3 is TGTGCCTGGAGTTCGGATGTGAACACTGAAGCTTTCTTT. Protein product: CAWSSDVNTEAFF.

The chain has TRBV28 and TRBJ2-1, with 9 bases fitting TRBD1. The germline V gene encodes CDR1 MDHEN and CDR2 SYDVKM. This CDR3 region has 16 residues. Germline trimming cut 5 bases from V and 3 bases from J; bases unmatched to any gene: 8. This chain's CDR3 is CASSPEPGQGYNEQFF. As DNA, the CDR3 is TGTGCCAGCAGTCCCGAACCGGGACAGGGCTACAATGAGCAGTTCTTC.

J is TRBJ1-1 and V is TRBV6-1; 8 nucleotides align to TRBD1. The CDR3 is made up of 13 amino acids. The V segment lost 6 bases and the J segment 4 bases; nucleotides outside the gene matches: 4. Germline lookup yields CDR1 MNHNS and CDR2 SASEGT. CDR3 sequence: CASRLTGGTEAFF. DNA for the CDR3: TGTGCCAGCAGACTTACAGGGGGCACTGAAGCTTTCTTT.

V gene TRBV27 combines with J gene TRBJ2-1, with 11 bases matching TRBD2. The CDR3 has 15 amino acids. Trimming cost V 10 bases and J 2 bases; bases outside gene matches: 7. Germline values: CDR1 MNHEY, CDR2 SMNVEV (reference sequence). The CDR3 nucleotides are TGTGCCACCAACCTAGCGGGAGGACCCTACAATGAGCAGTTCTTC. Residues: CATNLAGGPYNEQFF.

The V call is TRBV7-2, the J call TRBJ2-3, with a possible D match to TRBD2 (6 bases). The CDR3 has 16 residues. The V and J ends lost 1 base and 0 bases respectively, with 11 bases between them. Germline loops: CDR1 SGHTA, CDR2 FQGNSA. CDR3 DNA: TGTGCCAGCAGCTTAGTAGGAGGGGTTAGCACAGATACGCAGTATTTT. Residues: CASSLVGGVSTDTQYF.

J is TRBJ2-7 and V is TRBV5-6; maybe TRBD2 (6 bases). This CDR3 is built from 15 residues. The V and J ends lost 4 bases and 1 base respectively, with 15 bases between them. Germline V gene lookup returns CDR1 SGHDT and CDR2 YYEEEE. DNA of the CDR3: TGTGCCAGCAGCCTCTTCACCGGAGGGTCCTACGAGCAGTACTTC. It translates to CASSLFTGGSYEQYF.

The chain uses TRBV28 and TRBJ2-7, with D unclear. CDR1 and CDR2 (germline): MDHEN, SYDVKM. This CDR3 region has 14 residues. Trimming left V 3 bases short and J 3 bases short, with 12 bases between. As DNA, the CDR3 is TGTGCCAGCAGTTTTGACGCGACCAACTACGAGCAGTACTTC. It codes for CASSFDATNYEQYF. The full variable domain, with the rest looked up from reference TRBV28 and TRBJ2-7, is DVKVTQSSRYLVKRTGEKVFLECVQDMDHENMFWYRQDPGLGLRLIYFSYDVKMKEKGDIPEGYSVSREKKERFSLILESASTNQTSMYLCASSFDATNYEQYFGPGTRLTVT.

The gene calls are TRBV6-1 and TRBJ1-3; D not certain. This CDR3 contains 14 residues. The ends were cut back, 2 bases at V and 0 bases at J, with 5 bases in the middle. Germline values: CDR1 MNHNS, CDR2 SASEGT. The CDR3 is CASSERSSGNTIYF. The CDR3 DNA reads as TGTGCCAGCAGTGAACGGAGCTCTGGAAACACCATATATTTT.

This rearrangement joins TRBV19 to TRBJ2-3; no clear D. V was trimmed by 2 bases and J by 6 bases, leaving 12 bases between them. Germline V lookup: CDR1 LNHDA, CDR2 SQIVND (reference sequence). CDR3 length: 14 amino acids. CDR3 sequence (DNA): TGTGCCAGTAGTATAAACTCCCTGGCGGATACGCAGTATTTT. Translating gives CASSINSLADTQYF.

The rearrangement joins TRBV6-6 to TRBJ2-6, with 7 bases identical to TRBD1. The CDR3 extends over 16 amino acids. Germline CDR1 MNHNY, CDR2 SVGAGI (reference sequence). V was clipped by 10 bases and J by 0 bases; unmatched bases: 9. The CDR3 DNA is TGTGCCAAAGGACAGGCTACCCACTCTGGGGCCAACGTCCTGACTTTC. This translates into CAKGQATHSGANVLTF.

The V gene is TRBV7-9, the J gene TRBJ2-1; tentative D call: TRBD1 (6 bases). V was clipped by 2 bases and J by 4 bases, with 18 bases between them. The germline CDR1 and CDR2 sequences are SEHNR and FQNEAQ (reference sequence). The CDR3 totals 17 residues. CDR3 DNA sequence: TGTGCCAGCAGCTTACCCTTAGACAGGAAAACGTACAATGAGCAGTTCTTC. Its protein is CASSLPLDRKTYNEQFF.

The chain links TRBV11-1 to TRBJ2-2; D is perhaps TRBD1 or TRBD2 (5 bases each). The CDR3 covers 17 residues. V was shortened by 4 bases and J by 5 bases, with 20 bases between the two germline ends. Germline loops: CDR1 SGHAT, CDR2 FQDESV (reference sequence). The CDR3 reads CASSSRRGRQSTGELFF. CDR3 coding DNA: TGTGCCAGCAGCTCCCGACGGGGCCGACAGTCAACCGGGGAGCTGTTTTTT.

The chain employs TRBV7-3 and TRBJ1-1; tentative D call: TRBD1 (5 bases). Trimming removed 7 bases from V and 0 bases from J, with 15 bases in between. Per germline, CDR1 SGHTA and CDR2 FQGTGA. This CDR3 contains 15 residues. The DNA of the CDR3 is TGTGCCAGCACTCCGATAGGGGCCATGAACACTGAAGCTTTCTTT. As protein: CASTPIGAMNTEAFF.

Remarks on this clone: Other DNA sequences in this sample translate to the same CDR3. The rearrangement links TRBV30 to TRBJ2-2; the D gene is possibly TRBD2 (6 bases). Germline-derived CDR1 and CDR2 are GTSNPN and SVGIG (reference sequence). This CDR3 has 12 residues. V shed 2 bases and J shed 6 bases, with 7 bases lying between them. CDR3 sequence reads: CAWSPGAGELFF. DNA of the CDR3: TGTGCCTGGAGTCCGGGAGCCGGGGAGCTGTTTTTT.

This chain connects TRBV4-1 to TRBJ2-7; 7 positions match TRBD2. V lost 3 bases and J lost 2; bases outside the gene matches: 10. CDR1 is MGHRA and CDR2 is YSYEKL in the germline V gene. The CDR3 sequence is 16 residues long. CDR3 nucleotide sequence: TGCGCCAGCAGCCACCGAAGGGAGGGCCTGGCCTACGAGCAGTACTTC. Its translation is CASSHRREGLAYEQYF.

The chain couples TRBV11-2 to TRBJ1-4, with D uncertain. Germline lookup yields CDR1 SGHAT and CDR2 FQNNGV. Trimming shortened V by 1 base and J by 8 bases, and 8 bases separated the two germline ends. The CDR3 covers 13 residues. The chain's CDR3 is CASSLGVDEKLFF. As DNA, the CDR3 is TGTGCCAGCAGCTTAGGCGTGGACGAAAAACTGTTTTTT.

This clone was observed a single time. The J gene is TRBJ2-4, the V gene TRBV7-2; D assignment may be TRBD1 or TRBD2 (6 bases each). This CDR3 contains 14 residues. V lost 4 bases to trimming and J lost 10 bases, with 17 bases between them. CDR1 SGHTA and CDR2 FQGNSA come from the germline V gene. CDR3 residues: CASSSPRTGAIQYF. DNA for the CDR3: TGTGCCAGCAGCTCCCCCAGGACGGGGGCAATTCAGTACTTC.

As DNA, the CDR3 is TGCGCCAGCAGCCACACTCAGGGGACTGAAGAGACCCAGTACTTC. Its translation is CASSHTQGTEETQYF. The chain is built from TRBV4-3 and TRBJ2-5; D assignment may be TRBD1 or TRBD2 (6 bases each). The germline V and J ends were trimmed by 3 bases and 3 bases, with 14 bases remaining between them. Germline loops: CDR1 LGHNA, CDR2 YSLEER. The CDR3 is 15 residues long.

A note on this clone: Other DNA sequences in this specimen translate into the identical CDR3. The chain links TRBV7-9 to TRBJ1-1, with no clear D. The germline V gene encodes CDR1 SEHNR and CDR2 FQNEAQ (reference sequence). V gave up 1 base and J gave up 1 base, with 7 bases separating them. The CDR3 runs 14 residues. The CDR3 loop is CASSLVLGNTEAFF. DNA of the CDR3: TGTGCCAGCAGCTTAGTGCTCGGGAACACTGAAGCTTTCTTT.

This rearrangement joins TRBV7-9 to TRBJ1-4; weak D call: TRBD1 (5 bases). This CDR3 has 15 amino acids. Germline V CDR1 and CDR2: SEHNR, FQNEAQ (reference sequence). The germline V and J ends were trimmed by 1 base and 2 bases, with 8 bases remaining between them. DNA of the CDR3: TGTGCCAGCAGCTTAGAGCGGGGGACTAATGAAAAACTGTTTTTT. Translating it yields CASSLERGTNEKLFF.

This clone has only one observation. The J gene is TRBJ2-3, the V gene TRBV6-5; 8 bases map to TRBD2. This CDR3 has 14 amino acids. Germline CDR1 and CDR2: MNHEY and SVGAGI. Unmatched junction bases numbered 4, after V lost 6 bases and J lost 2 bases. The CDR3 is CASSVLADTDTQYF. The CDR3 nucleotides read TGTGCCAGCAGCGTACTAGCGGACACAGATACGCAGTATTTT.

This chain connects TRBV9 to TRBJ2-1, with 7 bases identical to TRBD2. The CDR3 sequence is 15 residues long. Trimming removed 4 bases from V and 9 bases from J; junction bases left unmatched: 13. Germline V gene sequence: CDR1 SGDLS, CDR2 YYNGEE. CDR3 sequence (DNA): TGTGCCAGCAGCCTACAGTGGGCGGGAGCGCCTGAGCAGTTCTTC. Translated: CASSLQWAGAPEQFF.

The J gene is TRBJ1-5, the V gene TRBV19; D gene unclear. The CDR3 length is 12 residues. In germline, CDR1 is LNHDA, CDR2 SQIVND (reference sequence). Trimming removed 1 base from V and 9 bases from J, with 7 bases in between. In DNA form, the CDR3 reads TGTGCCAGTAGTATAGGGGCCTGGCCCCAGCATTTT. It codes for CASSIGAWPQHF.

With regard to this clone: The same CDR3 is also encoded by other DNA sequences in this sample. The genes are TRBV27 and TRBJ1-2; TRBD1 aligns across 7 bases. Germline V lookup: CDR1 MNHEY, CDR2 SMNVEV (reference sequence). V shed 3 bases, J shed 4 bases, and the junction held 5 bases outside the gene matches. The CDR3 is 14 residues long. The CDR3 sequence: CASSLTGSFYGYTF. The DNA of the CDR3 is TGTGCCAGCAGTTTGACAGGGTCGTTCTATGGCTACACCTTC.

V is TRBV29-1 and J is TRBJ1-2, with TRBD1 matching over 9 bases. The junction had 21 bases not matched to a gene; V was cut back by 6 bases and J by 4 bases. In germline, CDR1 is SQVTM, CDR2 ANQGSEA. CDR3 length equals 18 residues. The CDR3 loop reads CSVPAGGTGRFTVYGYTF. Written as DNA, the CDR3 is TGCAGCGTCCCCGCGGGTGGGACAGGGAGGTTTACCGTCTATGGCTACACCTTC.

The rearrangement joins TRBV5-6 to TRBJ2-5; no definite D call. The CDR3 length is 13 residues. Germline V gene sequence: CDR1 SGHDT, CDR2 YYEEEE. The V gene lost 4 bases and the J gene lost 5 bases, with 12 bases spanning the gap. The CDR3 protein is CASSPPSAETQYF. The CDR3 nucleotides read TGTGCCAGCAGCCCTCCCTCCGCGGAGACCCAGTACTTC.

The CDR3 coding sequence is TGTGCCAGCAATGGGGCTAGCGGGGGCTACAATGAGCAGTTCTTC. Amino acids: CASNGASGGYNEQFF. The genes are TRBV2 and TRBJ2-1; 10 bases align to TRBD2. This CDR3 is 15 amino acids long. Trimming removed 7 bases from V and 3 bases from J; junction bases left unmatched: 6. The germline CDR1 and CDR2 sequences are SNHLY and FYNNEI.